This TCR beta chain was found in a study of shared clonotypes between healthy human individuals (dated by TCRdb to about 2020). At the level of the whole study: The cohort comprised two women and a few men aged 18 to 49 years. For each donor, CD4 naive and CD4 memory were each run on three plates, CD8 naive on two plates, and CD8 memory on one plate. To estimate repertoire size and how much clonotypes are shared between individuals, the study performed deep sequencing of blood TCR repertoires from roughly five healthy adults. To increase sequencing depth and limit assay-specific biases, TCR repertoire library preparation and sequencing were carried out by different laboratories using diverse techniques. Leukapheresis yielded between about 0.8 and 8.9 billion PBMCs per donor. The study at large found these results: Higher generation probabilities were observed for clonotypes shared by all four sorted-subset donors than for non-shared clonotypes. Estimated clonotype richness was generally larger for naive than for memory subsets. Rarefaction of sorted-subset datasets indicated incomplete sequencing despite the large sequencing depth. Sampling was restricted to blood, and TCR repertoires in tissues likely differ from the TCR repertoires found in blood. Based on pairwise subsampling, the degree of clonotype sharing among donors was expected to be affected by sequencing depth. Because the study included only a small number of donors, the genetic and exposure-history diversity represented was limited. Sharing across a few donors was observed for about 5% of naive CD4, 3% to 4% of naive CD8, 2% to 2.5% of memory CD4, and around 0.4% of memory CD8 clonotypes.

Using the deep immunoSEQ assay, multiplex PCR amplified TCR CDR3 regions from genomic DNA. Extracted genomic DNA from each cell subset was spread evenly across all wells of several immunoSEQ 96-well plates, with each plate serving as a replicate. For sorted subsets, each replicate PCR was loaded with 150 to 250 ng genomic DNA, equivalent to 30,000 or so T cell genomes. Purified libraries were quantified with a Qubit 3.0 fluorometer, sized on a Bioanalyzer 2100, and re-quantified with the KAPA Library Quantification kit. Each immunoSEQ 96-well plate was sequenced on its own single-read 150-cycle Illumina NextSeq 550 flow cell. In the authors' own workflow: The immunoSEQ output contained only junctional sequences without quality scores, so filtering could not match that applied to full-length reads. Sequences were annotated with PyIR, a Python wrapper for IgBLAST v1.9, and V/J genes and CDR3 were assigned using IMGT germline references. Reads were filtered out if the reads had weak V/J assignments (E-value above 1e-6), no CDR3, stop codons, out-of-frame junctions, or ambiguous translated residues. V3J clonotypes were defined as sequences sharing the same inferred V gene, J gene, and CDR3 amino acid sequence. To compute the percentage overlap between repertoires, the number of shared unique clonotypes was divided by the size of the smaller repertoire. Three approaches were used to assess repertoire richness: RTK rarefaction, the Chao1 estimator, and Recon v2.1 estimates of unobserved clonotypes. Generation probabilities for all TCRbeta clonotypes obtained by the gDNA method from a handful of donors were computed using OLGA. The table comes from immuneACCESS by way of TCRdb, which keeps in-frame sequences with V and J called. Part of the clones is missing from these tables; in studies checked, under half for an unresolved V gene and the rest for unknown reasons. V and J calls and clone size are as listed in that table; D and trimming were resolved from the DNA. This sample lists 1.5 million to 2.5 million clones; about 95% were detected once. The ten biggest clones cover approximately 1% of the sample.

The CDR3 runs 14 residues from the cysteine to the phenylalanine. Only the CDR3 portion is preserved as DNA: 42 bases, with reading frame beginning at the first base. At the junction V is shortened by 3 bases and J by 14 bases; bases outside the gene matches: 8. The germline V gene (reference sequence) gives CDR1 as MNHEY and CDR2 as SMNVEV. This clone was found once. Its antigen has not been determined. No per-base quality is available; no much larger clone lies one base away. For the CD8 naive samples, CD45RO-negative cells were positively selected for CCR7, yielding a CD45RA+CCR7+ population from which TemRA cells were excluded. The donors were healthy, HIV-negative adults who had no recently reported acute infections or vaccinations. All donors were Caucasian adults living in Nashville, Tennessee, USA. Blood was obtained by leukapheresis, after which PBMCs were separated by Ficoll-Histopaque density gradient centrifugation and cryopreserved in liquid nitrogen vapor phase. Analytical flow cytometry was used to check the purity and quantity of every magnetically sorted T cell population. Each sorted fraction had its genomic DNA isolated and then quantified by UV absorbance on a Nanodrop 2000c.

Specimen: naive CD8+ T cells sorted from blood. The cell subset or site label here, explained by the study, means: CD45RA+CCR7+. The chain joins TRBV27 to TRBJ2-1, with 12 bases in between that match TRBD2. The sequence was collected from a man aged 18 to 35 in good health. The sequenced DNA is TGTGCCAGCAGTTTCGGGACTAGCGGGCCCCGGGAGTTCTTC. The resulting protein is CASSFGTSGPREFF.